The rows below give T cell receptor beta chains drawn from one sample of a study of CD8 T cells in Susac syndrome. Using its own MiXCR run on the immunoSEQ multiplex PCR reads, TCRdb lists one record per CDR3 protein. The sample lists around 270,000 distinct CDR3 sequences, 65% to 90% occurring once. The sequenced material came from CD8+ T cells from PBMCs. These receptors all stem from a human donor with multiple sclerosis. CDR3s include the opening cysteine and the closing phenylalanine or tryptophan. The D gene is left open where the match is weak. Only part of the rows carry a size: once, few, many, or a class if the clone is expanded.

TRBJ1-5	-	-	15	TRBV7-2	CASSSQAQSNQPQHF	TGTGCCAGCAGCTCCCAGGCCCAGTCCAATCAGCCCCAGCATTTT
TRBJ2-1	-	-	12	TRBV29-1	CSALGSVDEQFF	TGCAGCGCCCTAGGCAGCGTCGATGAGCAGTTCTTC
TRBJ2-2	-	-	14	TRBV6-2/TRBV6-3	CASSYDGITGELFF	TGTGCCAGCAGTTACGACGGGATCACCGGGGAGCTGTTTTTT
TRBJ2-3	-	-	15	TRBV7-2	CASSSYRDSTDTQYF	TGTGCCAGCAGTTCCTACCGGGACAGCACAGATACGCAGTATTTT
TRBJ2-3	-	-	14	TRBV28	CASRGAQGGDTQYF	TGTGCCAGCAGGGGAGCCCAAGGGGGAGATACGCAGTATTTT
TRBJ2-7	-	-	11	TRBV6-2/TRBV6-3	CASGVSYEQYF	TGTGCCAGCGGTGTATCCTACGAGCAGTACTTC
TRBJ2-7	few	TRBD1	14	TRBV4-3	CASSQGGQGYEQYF	TGCGCCAGCAGCCAGGGGGGACAGGGGTACGAGCAGTACTTC
TRBJ1-1	-	-	13	TRBV28	CASSLQPNTEAFF	TGTGCCAGCAGTTTACAACCGAACACTGAAGCTTTCTTT
TRBJ2-2	-	-	12	TRBV6-1	CASRQNTGELFF	TGTGCCAGCAGACAGAACACCGGGGAGCTGTTTTTT
TRBJ2-1	-	-	13	TRBV6-2/TRBV6-3	CASSWGHYNEQFF	TGTGCCAGCAGTTGGGGACACTACAATGAGCAGTTCTTC
TRBJ2-5	-	-	16	TRBV7-9	CASSYLRGSPQETQYF	TGTGCCAGCAGCTACCTCAGGGGCTCTCCCCAAGAGACCCAGTACTTC
TRBJ2-3	-	-	14	TRBV12-3/TRBV12-4	CASSHTGSADTQYF	TGTGCCAGCAGTCATACAGGGTCCGCAGATACGCAGTATTTT
TRBJ2-7	-	TRBD1	15	TRBV12-3/TRBV12-4	CASSGQGEKSYEQYF	TGTGCCAGCAGTGGACAGGGGGAGAAGTCCTACGAGCAGTACTTC
TRBJ2-1	-	-	12	TRBV7-9	CASSTYDNEQFF	TGTGCCAGCAGCACCTACGACAATGAGCAGTTCTTC
TRBJ2-2	-	-	14	TRBV5-8	CASSWDGNTGELFF	TGTGCCAGCAGCTGGGACGGGAACACCGGGGAGCTGTTTTTT
TRBJ2-3	-	TRBD2	18	TRBV6-2/TRBV6-3	CASSYLSGTSGSADTQYF	TGTGCCAGCAGTTACCTTTCGGGGACTAGCGGGAGCGCAGATACGCAGTATTTT
TRBJ2-2	-	-	14	TRBV4-3	CASSQASRPGELFF	TGCGCCAGCAGCCAGGCTTCTAGGCCCGGGGAGCTGTTTTTT
TRBJ1-4	once	TRBD1	14	TRBV7-2	CASSWGTANEKLFF	TGTGCCAGCAGCTGGGGGACAGCGAATGAAAAACTGTTTTTT
TRBJ2-1	-	-	13	TRBV7-9	CASSLGDLNEQFF	TGTGCCAGCAGCTTAGGGGACCTAAATGAGCAGTTCTTC
TRBJ1-2	-	TRBD1	16	TRBV4-3	CASSQDRAGGGRGYTF	TGCGCCAGCAGCCAAGATAGAGCAGGGGGAGGGCGAGGCTACACCTTC
TRBJ2-1	few	TRBD2	15	TRBV27	CASSSSGPSYNEQFF	TGTGCCAGCAGTTCTAGCGGACCCTCCTACAATGAGCAGTTCTTC
TRBJ1-5	-	-	14	TRBV10-2	CASSESGANQPQHF	TGCGCCAGCAGTGAATCCGGCGCTAATCAGCCCCAGCATTTT
TRBJ2-7	once	TRBD2	15	TRBV7-9	CASSYGLAGPYEQYF	TGTGCCAGCAGCTACGGACTAGCGGGGCCCTACGAGCAGTACTTC
TRBJ1-1	-	-	11	TRBV5-6	CASSLALEAFF	TGTGCCAGCAGCTTGGCCCTCGAAGCTTTCTTT
TRBJ1-1	-	-	14	TRBV4-1	CASSPRGSYTEAFF	TGCGCCAGCAGCCCACGCGGAAGTTACACTGAAGCTTTCTTT
TRBJ2-3	-	-	16	TRBV28	CASSLLPPIAGDTQYF	TGTGCCAGCAGTCTACTGCCCCCCATTGCTGGAGATACGCAGTATTTT
TRBJ2-7	-	-	13	TRBV27	CASSYVRGYEQYF	TGTGCCAGCAGTTACGTCCGGGGCTACGAGCAGTACTTC
TRBJ2-5	-	TRBD1	16	TRBV30	CAHGPGGSTIQETQYF	TGTGCCCACGGCCCAGGGGGCTCCACGATCCAAGAGACCCAGTACTTC
TRBJ2-1	once	-	12	TRBV15	CATSRETGEQFF	TGTGCCACCAGCAGAGAGACAGGAGAGCAGTTCTTC
TRBJ2-5	-	TRBD1	14	TRBV4-3	CASSGTGDGETQYF	TGCGCCAGCAGCGGGACAGGGGACGGAGAGACCCAGTACTTC
TRBJ1-5	-	-	15	TRBV6-5	CASRLGGGYNQPQHF	TGTGCCAGCAGACTGGGAGGGGGGTACAATCAGCCCCAGCATTTT
TRBJ1-5	-	TRBD1	15	TRBV20-1	CSAPPRGLGDQPQHF	TGCAGTGCTCCTCCCAGGGGGCTGGGGGATCAGCCCCAGCATTTT
TRBJ2-7	few	-	15	TRBV6-5	CASSQPERRQSEQYF	TGTGCCAGCAGCCAACCCGAACGGCGGCAATCCGAGCAGTACTTC
TRBJ2-7	-	-	16	TRBV9	CASSVGQLDHSYEQYF	TGTGCCAGCAGCGTAGGTCAGCTGGACCACTCCTACGAGCAGTACTTC
TRBJ2-1	-	-	14	TRBV4-3	CASSQSGGDNEQFF	TGCGCCAGCAGCCAAAGCGGAGGAGACAATGAGCAGTTCTTC
TRBJ2-1	-	TRBD2	14	TRBV29-1	CSVLGLAGNNEQFF	TGCAGCGTACTGGGACTAGCGGGAAACAATGAGCAGTTCTTC
TRBJ1-1	-	-	16	TRBV27	CASSSNPAGTGTEAFF	TGTGCCAGCAGTTCCAATCCTGCCGGGACCGGCACTGAAGCTTTCTTT
TRBJ2-7	-	TRBD1	14	TRBV20-1	CSAPEDRGSYEQYF	TGCAGTGCCCCGGAGGACAGGGGCTCCTACGAGCAGTACTTC
TRBJ2-3	-	-	14	TRBV7-2	CASSLVSAGDTQYF	TGTGCCAGCAGCTTAGTCTCGGCGGGGGATACGCAGTATTTT
TRBJ2-7	-	TRBD1	15	TRBV28	CASRWDRGAPYEQYF	TGTGCCAGCAGATGGGACAGGGGCGCCCCTTACGAGCAGTACTTC
TRBJ2-1	-	TRBD2	16	TRBV11-2	CASSLGLGTSSFNRFF	TGTGCCAGCAGCTTAGGTCTCGGGACTAGCTCTTTTAACCGGTTCTTC
TRBJ2-1	-	TRBD2	15	TRBV12-3/TRBV12-4	CASSPPLAAYNEQFF	TGTGCCAGCAGCCCCCCACTAGCGGCCTACAATGAGCAGTTCTTC
TRBJ2-2	-	TRBD2	17	TRBV28	CASSSRLAGTNTGELFF	TGTGCCAGCAGTTCTCGACTAGCGGGGACTAACACCGGGGAGCTGTTTTTT
TRBJ2-1	-	TRBD1	13	TRBV20-1	CSARGTGYNEQFF	TGCAGTGCTAGAGGGACAGGCTACAATGAGCAGTTCTTC
TRBJ2-7	-	TRBD2	18	TRBV6-5	CASSYSLPLAGTLYEQYF	TGTGCCAGCAGTTACTCACTGCCACTAGCGGGGACCCTCTACGAGCAGTACTTC
TRBJ1-2	-	-	17	TRBV12-3/TRBV12-4	CASSFTDNSVPNYGYTF	TGTGCCAGCAGTTTTACGGACAACTCCGTACCTAACTATGGCTACACCTTC
TRBJ2-1	-	TRBD2	16	TRBV9	CASSVTGTSGYNEQFF	TGTGCCAGCAGCGTGACCGGGACTAGCGGCTACAATGAGCAGTTCTTC
TRBJ2-1	-	TRBD1	15	TRBV7-9	CASSYGQGSWDEQFF	TGTGCCAGCAGCTACGGACAGGGGAGTTGGGATGAGCAGTTCTTC
TRBJ2-3	-	TRBD2	16	TRBV25-1	CASSGVTSEETDTQYF	TGTGCCAGCAGTGGGGTGACTAGCGAAGAGACAGATACGCAGTATTTT